This T cell receptor beta chain was obtained from a study of Graves' ophthalmopathy and Graves' hyperthyroidism (dated by TCRdb to 2016 to 2019). For the study in its entirety: Hyperthyroidism was defined as stable when no progression to ophthalmopathy occurred within 18 months of follow-up. T-cell repertoires of thyroid tissue and blood were compared in six hyperthyroidism patients. To explore V-J signatures that separate ophthalmopathy from hyperthyroidism, a discovery set of fewer than 110 patients was enrolled, consisting of 43 with ophthalmopathy and under 65 with stable hyperthyroidism. In total, 135 blood samples were TCR-sequenced: approximately 42 ophthalmopathy, roughly 77 hyperthyroidism and around 17 hyperthyroidism-to-ophthalmopathy patients. Following sample collection, hyperthyroidism patients were given methimazole at a starting dose of 30 mg daily, and ophthalmopathy patients were given high-dose intravenous methylprednisolone. The independent validation cohort included approximately 19 hyperthyroidism patients plus 17 patients who later progressed from hyperthyroidism to ophthalmopathy. TCR beta repertoire signatures were used to distinguish Graves' ophthalmopathy from Graves' hyperthyroidism and to predict progression to ophthalmopathy. On the study overall, not on this receptor specifically: In validation, the model predicted ophthalmopathy progression with 55% to 71% sensitivity and roughly 78% specificity; some 13 predicted patients were CT-confirmed with GO in a median of roughly 6.8 months. Sample size was not predetermined statistically, and investigators were not blinded to group allocation. In cross-validation, the 13-signature model distinguished ophthalmopathy from stable hyperthyroidism with approximately 85% sensitivity and around 81% specificity, and in the test set the corresponding values were approximately 80% and 75%. Most of the expanded thyroid clonotypes with a frequency above 0.001 were also detected in blood, and it was suggested that the thyroid immune response may be reflected by blood repertoires.

Reading from cysteine to phenylalanine, the CDR3 counts 17 amino acids. CDR3 DNA is the only sequence kept; it has 51 bases, read in frame from the first base. Deletion took 2 bases off V and 0 bases off J, with a span of 12 bases between the germline ends. Based on the germline V gene, the CDR1 and CDR2 sequences are SGDLS and YYNGEE. The hyperthyroidism patients were 18 to 65 years old and newly diagnosed, with a disease duration of less than 2 months. Patients with other autoimmune diseases, uncontrolled infections, pregnancy or lactation were excluded from the study. Clinical symptoms, serum thyroxine, TRAb, thyroid ultrasound and orbital computed tomography formed the basis of the diagnosis. Trizol reagent was used to extract the total RNA, and its quality was then checked on an Agilent 2100 Bioanalyzer. For repertoire sequencing, the TCR beta CDR3 regions were amplified from RNA transcripts. The first round was an RT-PCR using HTBI primers with the Qiagen OneStep RT-PCR kit, and this first round was followed by a second-round multiplex PCR, then size selection and purification. Libraries were sequenced on an Illumina HiSeq2000 using paired-end 100 bp reads. Processing in the source paper ran as follows. SOAPnuke was used to process the reads, throwing out any read that had adapters, had uncalled bases, had a mean Phred below 15, or lacked an exact constant-primer or identifier match. High-quality paired reads were merged with COPE v1.2.5. Each unique nucleotide sequence was defined as a clonotype, and clonotypes were aligned to IMGT TRB V, D and J references with MiTCR v1.1. The analysis was limited to V-J combinations with a frequency above 0.0001, which together covered approximately 99% of the repertoires. For each V-J combination, a TCR clonal expansion and chaos score was defined as the ratio of F50 clonal expansion to chaos observed in the TCRdist matrix. Features were reduced by Welch's t-statistics and random forest to around 13 V-J combinations, which fed a naive Bayes classifier. The Morisita-Horn index was used to measure how similar the thyroid and blood repertoires were. In-frame beta chains were kept once TCRdb had trimmed the public reads at Q25 with fastp and called clones with MiXCR. Duplicate CDR3 protein sequences are folded into a single record with the most common DNA and genes. The V and J calls shown here were made by TCRdb, not taken from the authors' results. The sample data list 580,000 or so distinct CDR3 sequences, and roughly 40% of these were observed just once. About 4.2% of the sample goes to the ten largest clones.

In this sample, this clonotype turned up many times. The antigen it recognizes is unknown. Base quality data are lacking; no much larger clone is found one base away. The sequence was obtained from an adult man with Graves' hyperthyroidism. The chain links TRBV9 with TRBJ2-6; TRBD1 is a possible D gene, resting on 6 matching bases. The sample was peripheral blood or thyroid tissue (not recorded which). This receptor carries the CDR3 CASSVGQGSSGANVLTF. At the DNA level, the sequence is TGTGCCAGCAGCGTGGGCCAGGGGAGCTCTGGGGCCAACGTCCTGACTTTC.